Following are 5 T cell receptor beta chains from one sample sequenced in a study of identical twins. TCRdb ran MiXCR on the 5' RACE reads and lists one entry per CDR3 protein. In the table there are about 200,000 distinct CDR3 sequences, under 10% of which are singletons. These records were also assigned to another study, of yellow fever vaccine responses in identical twins.

Source material: memory (CD45RO+) T cells sorted from blood. All receptors derive from a woman aged 18-35 years in good health.

The chain has TRBV7-9 and TRBJ2-3; 8 nucleotides line up with TRBD1. Germline V lookup: CDR1 SEHNR, CDR2 FQNEAQ (reference sequence). This CDR3 comprises 15 residues. The J segment lost 3 bases and the V segment lost 5 bases, leaving 7 bases of the junction unmatched. The CDR3 bases are TGTGCCAGCAGCCCGGGCAGGGGGCTTACAGATACGCAGTATTTT. Its translation: CASSPGRGLTDTQYF.

The CDR3 sequence: CASSPQWLGGSGANVLTF. For the CDR3, the DNA is TGTGCCAGCAGTCCCCAGTGGTTGGGTGGCTCTGGGGCCAACGTCCTGACTTTC. The chain uses TRBV6-1 and TRBJ2-6; no firm D call. The CDR3 spans 18 residues. The germline V gene encodes CDR1 MNHNS and CDR2 SASEGT. V dropped 5 bases and J dropped 0 bases, with 17 bases sitting between them.

This clonotype has at least ten counts. This chain links TRBV5-5 with TRBJ2-2, with D unclear. V lost 4 bases to trimming and J lost 5 bases, with 9 bases between them. There are 13 residues in the CDR3. Germline V gene data show CDR1 as SGHKS and CDR2 as YYEKEE (reference sequence). The chain's CDR3 is CASSPWDTGELFF. The CDR3 DNA is TGTGCCAGCAGCCCGTGGGATACCGGGGAGCTGTTTTTT.

The chain has TRBV6-5 and TRBJ2-5, with TRBD1 matching 9 bases. The trim removed 2 bases at V and 4 bases at J, leaving 2 bases unmatched. The germline V gene encodes CDR1 MNHEY and CDR2 SVGAGI. The length of the CDR3 is 14 residues. The chain's CDR3 is CASSYGQGRETQYF. CDR3 DNA sequence: TGTGCCAGCAGTTACGGACAGGGGAGAGAGACCCAGTACTTC.

This clonotype came up many times. The V gene is TRBV12-3 or TRBV12-4, the J gene TRBJ2-5; 9 bases fit TRBD1. This CDR3 is 14 amino acids long. The trim removed 4 bases at V and 5 bases at J, leaving 5 bases unmatched. Here the CDR3 DNA reads TGTGCCAGCAGTTCCAGCGACAGGGGGGAGACCCAGTACTTC. It encodes CASSSSDRGETQYF.